There are many counts of the clone carrying this TCR beta chain. Its specificity is not known. 5'RACE with 10-nucleotide random UMIs produced the cDNA. TCRdb ran MiXCR on the 5' RACE reads and lists one entry per CDR3 protein. This repertoire shows 65,000 to 70,000 distinct CDR3 sequences, around 3.9% found once; its top ten account for 1% to 1.5%. This sample is part of a study of neurological immune-mediated disorders. Study overall: There were 34 multiple sclerosis patients. Of these, 31 had relapsing-remitting MS and 3 had secondary progressive MS.

The study, taken as a whole, reports: The most TCR clonal expansion was seen in HTLV-1-associated myelopathy, whereas the least was seen in multiple sclerosis, below the level in healthy controls.

The origin of this receptor is a man under 40 with multiple sclerosis. Sequencing was done on a sample of PBMCs.

The CDR3 reads CASSPRRWGGYTF. Here the CDR3 DNA reads TGTGCCAGCAGTCCTCGACGGTGGGGCGGCTACACCTTC. This chain joins TRBV28 and TRBJ1-2; possible D gene TRBD1, 5 bases. This CDR3 comprises 13 residues. In germline, CDR1 is MDHEN, CDR2 SYDVKM. Trimming took off 5 bases at V and 8 bases at J, with 15 bases between the two ends.